This T cell receptor beta chain was documented in a study of CD4 T cells in relation to SARS-CoV-2 and coronaviruses. CD4+ T cells from unexposed donors were obtained before the COVID-19 pandemic (2011-2018). Clones were sequenced by immunoSEQ multiplex PCR, and TCRdb holds only the in-frame ones, with some missing. The data hold roughly 60,000 clones, with approximately 94% observed a single time. V shed 5 bases, J shed 2 bases, and the junction held 8 bases outside the gene matches. The length of the CDR3 is 15 residues. In germline, CDR1 is SEHNR, CDR2 FQNEAQ (reference sequence). The V and J genes are TRBV7-9 and TRBJ1-2, with 7 bases aligning to TRBD1. Sequenced sample: naive CD4+ T cells from PBMCs. Documented subset: naive CD4+ T cells isolated by negative enrichment. The receptor comes from a human donor in good health. The CDR3 sequence: CASSEGQPPNYGYTF. As DNA, the CDR3 is TGTGCCAGCAGCGAGGGACAGCCACCCAACTATGGCTACACCTTC.